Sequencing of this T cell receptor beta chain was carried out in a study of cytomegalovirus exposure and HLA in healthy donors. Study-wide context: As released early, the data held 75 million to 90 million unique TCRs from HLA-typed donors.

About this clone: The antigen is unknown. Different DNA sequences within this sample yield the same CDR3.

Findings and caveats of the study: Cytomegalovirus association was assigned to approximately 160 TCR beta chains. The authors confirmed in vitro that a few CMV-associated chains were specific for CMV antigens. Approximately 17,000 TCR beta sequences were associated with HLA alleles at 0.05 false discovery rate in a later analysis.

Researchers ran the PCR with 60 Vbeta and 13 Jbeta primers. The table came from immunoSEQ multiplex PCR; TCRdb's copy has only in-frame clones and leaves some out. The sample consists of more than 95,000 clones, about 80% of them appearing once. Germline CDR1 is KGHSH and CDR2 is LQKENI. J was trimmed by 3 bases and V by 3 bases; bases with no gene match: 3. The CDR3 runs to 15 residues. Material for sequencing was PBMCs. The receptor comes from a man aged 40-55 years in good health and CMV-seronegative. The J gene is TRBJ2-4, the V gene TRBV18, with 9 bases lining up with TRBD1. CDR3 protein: CASSPTGGNKNIQYF. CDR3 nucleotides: TGTGCCAGCTCACCGACAGGGGGTAACAAAAACATTCAGTACTTC.